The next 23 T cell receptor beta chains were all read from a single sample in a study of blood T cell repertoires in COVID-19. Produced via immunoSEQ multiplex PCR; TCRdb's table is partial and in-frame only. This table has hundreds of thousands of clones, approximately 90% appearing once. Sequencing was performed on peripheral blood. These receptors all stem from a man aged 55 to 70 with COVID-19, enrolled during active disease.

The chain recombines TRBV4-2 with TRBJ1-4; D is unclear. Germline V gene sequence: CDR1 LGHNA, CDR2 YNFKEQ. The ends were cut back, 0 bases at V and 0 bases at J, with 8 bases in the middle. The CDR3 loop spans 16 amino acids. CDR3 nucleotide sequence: TGTGCCAGCAGCCAAGATAGCCTTGCAACTAATGAAAAACTGTTTTTT. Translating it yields CASSQDSLATNEKLFF.

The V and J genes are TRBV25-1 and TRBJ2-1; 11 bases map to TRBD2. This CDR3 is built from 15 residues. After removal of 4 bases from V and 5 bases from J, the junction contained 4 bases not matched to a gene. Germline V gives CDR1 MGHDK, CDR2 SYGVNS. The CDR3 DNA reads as TGTGCCAGCAGTGGGACTAGCGGGCGAAACAATGAGCAGTTCTTC. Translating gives CASSGTSGRNNEQFF.

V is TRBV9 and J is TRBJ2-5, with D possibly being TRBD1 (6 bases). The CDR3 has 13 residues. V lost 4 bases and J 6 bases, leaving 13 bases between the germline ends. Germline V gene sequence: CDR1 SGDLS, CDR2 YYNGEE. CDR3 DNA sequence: TGTGCCAGCAGCTACAGGGTTGGGAAGACCCAGTACTTC. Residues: CASSYRVGKTQYF.

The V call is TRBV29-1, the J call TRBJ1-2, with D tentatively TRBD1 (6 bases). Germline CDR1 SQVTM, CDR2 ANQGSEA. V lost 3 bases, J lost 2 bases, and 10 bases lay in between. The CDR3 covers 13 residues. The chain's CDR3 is CSVEGTLNYGYTF. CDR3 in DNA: TGCAGCGTTGAGGGGACACTGAACTATGGCTACACCTTC. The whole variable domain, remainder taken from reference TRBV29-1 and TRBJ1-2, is SAVISQKPSRDICQRGTSLTIQCQVDSQVTMMFWYRQQPGQSLTLIATANQGSEATYESGFVIDKFPISRPNLTFSTLTVSNMSPEDSSIYLCSVEGTLNYGYTFGSGTRLTVV.

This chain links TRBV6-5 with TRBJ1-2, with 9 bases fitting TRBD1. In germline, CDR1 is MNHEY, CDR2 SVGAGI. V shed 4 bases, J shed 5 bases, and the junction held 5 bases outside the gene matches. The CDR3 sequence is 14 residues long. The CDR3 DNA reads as TGTGCCAGCAGTTTAGACAGGGGGGGATATGGCTACACCTTC. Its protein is CASSLDRGGYGYTF.

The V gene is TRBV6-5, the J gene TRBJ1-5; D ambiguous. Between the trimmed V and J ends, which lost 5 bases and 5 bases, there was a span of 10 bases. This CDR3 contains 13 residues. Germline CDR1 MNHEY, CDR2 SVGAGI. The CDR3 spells CASSPTVDQPQHF. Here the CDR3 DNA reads TGTGCCAGCAGTCCCACGGTTGATCAGCCCCAGCATTTT.

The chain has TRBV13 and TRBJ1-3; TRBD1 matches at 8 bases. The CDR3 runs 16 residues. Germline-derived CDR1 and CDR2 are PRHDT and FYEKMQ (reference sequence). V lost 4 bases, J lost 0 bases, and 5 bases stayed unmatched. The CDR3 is CASSYGTGNSGNTIYF. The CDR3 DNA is TGTGCCAGCAGCTACGGGACAGGCAACTCTGGAAACACCATATATTTT.

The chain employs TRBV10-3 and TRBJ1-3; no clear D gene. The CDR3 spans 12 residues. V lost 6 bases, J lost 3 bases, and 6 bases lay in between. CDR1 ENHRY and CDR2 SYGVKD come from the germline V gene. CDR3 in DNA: TGTGCCATCAGGCCGGGTGGAAACACCATATATTTT. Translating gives CAIRPGGNTIYF.

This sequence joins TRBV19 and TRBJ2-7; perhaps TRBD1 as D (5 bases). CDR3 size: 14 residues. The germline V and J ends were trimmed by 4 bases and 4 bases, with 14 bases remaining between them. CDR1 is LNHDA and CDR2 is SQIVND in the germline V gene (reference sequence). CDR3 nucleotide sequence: TGTGCCAGTAGTAGCCAGGACACTTTTTACGAGCAGTACTTC. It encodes CASSSQDTFYEQYF.

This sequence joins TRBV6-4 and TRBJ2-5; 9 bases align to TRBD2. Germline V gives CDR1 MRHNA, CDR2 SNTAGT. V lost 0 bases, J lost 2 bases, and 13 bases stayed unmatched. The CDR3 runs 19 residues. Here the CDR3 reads CASSDSTRGGPRRQETQYF. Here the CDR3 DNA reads TGTGCCAGCAGTGACTCGACGCGGGGGGGCCCGCGGCGGCAAGAGACCCAGTACTTC.

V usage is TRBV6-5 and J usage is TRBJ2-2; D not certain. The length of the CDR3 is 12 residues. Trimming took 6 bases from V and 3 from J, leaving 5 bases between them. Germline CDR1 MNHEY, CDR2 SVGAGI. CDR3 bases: TGTGCCAGCAGCTCTGACACCGGGGAGCTGTTTTTT. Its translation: CASSSDTGELFF.

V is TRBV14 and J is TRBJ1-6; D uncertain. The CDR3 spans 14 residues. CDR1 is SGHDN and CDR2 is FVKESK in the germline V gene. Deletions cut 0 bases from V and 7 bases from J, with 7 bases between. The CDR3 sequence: CASSQDLANSPLHF. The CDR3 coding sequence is TGTGCCAGCAGCCAAGATCTGGCAAATTCACCCCTCCACTTT.

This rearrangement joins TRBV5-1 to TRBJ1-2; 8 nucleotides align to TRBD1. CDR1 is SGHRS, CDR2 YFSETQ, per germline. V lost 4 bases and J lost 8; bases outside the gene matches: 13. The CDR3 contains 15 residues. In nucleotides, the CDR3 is TGCGCCAGCAGCGAAGATCAGGGGGCCGCGTACGGCTACACCTTC. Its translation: CASSEDQGAAYGYTF.

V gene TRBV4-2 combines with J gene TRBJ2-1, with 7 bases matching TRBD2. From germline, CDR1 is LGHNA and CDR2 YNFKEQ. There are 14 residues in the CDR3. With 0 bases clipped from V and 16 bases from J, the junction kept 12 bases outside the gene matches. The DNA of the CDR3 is TGTGCCAGCAGCCAAGATGCGGCGCTAGCGGTCCTTTTCTTC. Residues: CASSQDAALAVLFF.

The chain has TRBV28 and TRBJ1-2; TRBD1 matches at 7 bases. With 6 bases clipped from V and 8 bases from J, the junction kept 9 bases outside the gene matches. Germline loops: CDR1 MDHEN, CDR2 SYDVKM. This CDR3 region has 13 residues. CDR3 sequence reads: CASSLTGNWGYTF. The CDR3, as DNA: TGTGCCAGCAGCCTGACAGGGAATTGGGGCTACACCTTC.

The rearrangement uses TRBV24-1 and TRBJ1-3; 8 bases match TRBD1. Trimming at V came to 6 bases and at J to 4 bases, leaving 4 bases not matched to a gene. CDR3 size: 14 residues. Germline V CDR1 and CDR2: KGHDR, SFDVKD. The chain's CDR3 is CATSSRGQGNTIYF. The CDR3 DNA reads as TGTGCCACCAGTTCCAGGGGGCAAGGAAACACCATATATTTT.

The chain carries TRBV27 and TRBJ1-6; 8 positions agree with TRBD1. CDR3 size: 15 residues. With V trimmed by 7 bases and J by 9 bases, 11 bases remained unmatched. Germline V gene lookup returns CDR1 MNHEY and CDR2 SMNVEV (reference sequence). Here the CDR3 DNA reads TGTGCCAGCACCCCCCTGGCAGGGGGCGGTTCACCCCTCCACTTT. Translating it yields CASTPLAGGGSPLHF.

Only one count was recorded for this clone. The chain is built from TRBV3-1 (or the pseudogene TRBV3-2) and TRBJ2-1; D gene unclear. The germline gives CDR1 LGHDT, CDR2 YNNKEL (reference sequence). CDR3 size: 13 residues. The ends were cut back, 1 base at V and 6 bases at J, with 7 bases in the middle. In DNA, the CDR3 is TGTGCCAGCAGCCAAGTTCGTCGCAATGAGCAGTTCTTC. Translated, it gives CASSQVRRNEQFF.

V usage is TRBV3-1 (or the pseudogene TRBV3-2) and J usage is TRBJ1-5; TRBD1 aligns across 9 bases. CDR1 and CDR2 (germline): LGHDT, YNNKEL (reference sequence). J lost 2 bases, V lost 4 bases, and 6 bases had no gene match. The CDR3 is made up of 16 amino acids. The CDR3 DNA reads TGTGCCAGCAGCCGAGGGACAGGGCTTGGCAATCAGCCCCAGCATTTT. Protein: CASSRGTGLGNQPQHF.

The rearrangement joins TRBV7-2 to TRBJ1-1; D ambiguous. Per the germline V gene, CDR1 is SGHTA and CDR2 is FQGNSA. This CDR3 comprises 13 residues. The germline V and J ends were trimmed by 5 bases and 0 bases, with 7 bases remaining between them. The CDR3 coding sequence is TGTGCCAGCAGCCCCTTTGTGAACACTGAAGCTTTCTTT. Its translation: CASSPFVNTEAFF.

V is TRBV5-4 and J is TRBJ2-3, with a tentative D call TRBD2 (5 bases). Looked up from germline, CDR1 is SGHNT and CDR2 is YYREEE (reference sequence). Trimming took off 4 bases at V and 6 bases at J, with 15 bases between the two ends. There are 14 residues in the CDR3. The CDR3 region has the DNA TGTGCCAGCAGCCCTCGGGGAATTGAGGATACGCAGTATTTT. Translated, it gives CASSPRGIEDTQYF.

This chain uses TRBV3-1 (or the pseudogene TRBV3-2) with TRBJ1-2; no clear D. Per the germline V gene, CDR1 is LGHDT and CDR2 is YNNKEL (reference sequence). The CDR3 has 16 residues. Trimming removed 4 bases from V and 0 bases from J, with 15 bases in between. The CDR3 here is CASSLEVGRTNYGYTF. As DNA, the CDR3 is TGTGCCAGCAGCCTCGAGGTGGGTCGAACTAACTATGGCTACACCTTC.

The CDR3 DNA is TGTGCCAGCACCCGGGGGACAGGGGACACTGAAGCTTTCTTT. Translating it yields CASTRGTGDTEAFF. The chain has TRBV3-1 (or the pseudogene TRBV3-2) and TRBJ1-1, with 10 bases lining up with TRBD1. CDR3 length: 14 residues. V lost 7 bases and J lost 3; bases outside the gene matches: 5. From germline, CDR1 is LGHDT and CDR2 YNNKEL (reference sequence).